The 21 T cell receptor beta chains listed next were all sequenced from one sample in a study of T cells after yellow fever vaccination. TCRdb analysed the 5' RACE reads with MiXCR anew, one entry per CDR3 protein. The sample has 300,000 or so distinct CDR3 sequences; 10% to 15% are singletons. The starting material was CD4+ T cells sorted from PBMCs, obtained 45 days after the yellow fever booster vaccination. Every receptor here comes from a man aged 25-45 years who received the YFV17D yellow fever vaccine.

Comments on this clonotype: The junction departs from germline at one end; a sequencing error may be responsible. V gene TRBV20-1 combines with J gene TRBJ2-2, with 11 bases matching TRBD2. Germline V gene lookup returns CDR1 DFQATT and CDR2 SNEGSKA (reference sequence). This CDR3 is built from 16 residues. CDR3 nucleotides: TGCAGTGCTGCGAAACCGGGACTAGCGGACACCAGGGAGCTGTTTTTT. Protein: CSAAKPGLADTRELFF.

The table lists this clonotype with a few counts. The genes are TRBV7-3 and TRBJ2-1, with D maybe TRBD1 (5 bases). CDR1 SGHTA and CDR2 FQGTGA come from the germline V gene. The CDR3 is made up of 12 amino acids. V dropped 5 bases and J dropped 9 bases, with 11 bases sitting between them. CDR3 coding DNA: TGTGCCAGCAGCCCCCTTAGGGGTGAGCAGTTCTTC. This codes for CASSPLRGEQFF.

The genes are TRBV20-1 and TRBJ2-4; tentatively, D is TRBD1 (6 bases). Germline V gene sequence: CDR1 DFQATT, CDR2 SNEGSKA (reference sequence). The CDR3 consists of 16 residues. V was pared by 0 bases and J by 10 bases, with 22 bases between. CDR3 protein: CSARDGGFDRGEIQYF. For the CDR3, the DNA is TGCAGTGCTAGAGATGGGGGCTTCGATCGGGGCGAAATTCAGTACTTC.

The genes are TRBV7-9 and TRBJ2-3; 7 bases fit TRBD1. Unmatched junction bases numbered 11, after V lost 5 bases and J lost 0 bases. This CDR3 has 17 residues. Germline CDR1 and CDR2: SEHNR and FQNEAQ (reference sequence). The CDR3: CASSNHLLQGSTDTQYF. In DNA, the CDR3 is TGTGCCAGCAGCAATCACCTCTTACAGGGGAGCACAGATACGCAGTATTTT.

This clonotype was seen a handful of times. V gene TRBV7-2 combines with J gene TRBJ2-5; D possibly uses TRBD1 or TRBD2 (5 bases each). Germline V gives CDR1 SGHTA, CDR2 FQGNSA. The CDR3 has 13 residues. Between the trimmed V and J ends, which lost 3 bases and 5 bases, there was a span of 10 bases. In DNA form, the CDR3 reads TGTGCCAGCAGCTTTGAGGGGACGGAGACCCAGTACTTC. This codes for CASSFEGTETQYF.

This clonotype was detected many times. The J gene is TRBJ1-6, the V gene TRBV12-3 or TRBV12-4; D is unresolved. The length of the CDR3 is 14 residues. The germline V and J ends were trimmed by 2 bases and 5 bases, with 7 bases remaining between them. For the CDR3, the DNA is TGTGCCAGCAGTTTATATGGAGATAATTCACCCCTCCACTTT. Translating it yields CASSLYGDNSPLHF.

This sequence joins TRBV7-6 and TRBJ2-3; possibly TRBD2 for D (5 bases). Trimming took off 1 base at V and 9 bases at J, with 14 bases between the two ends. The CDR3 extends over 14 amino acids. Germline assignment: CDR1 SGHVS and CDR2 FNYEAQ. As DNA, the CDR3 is TGTGCCAGCAGCTTAGAGGGCGGGCGGATCACGCAGTATTTT. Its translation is CASSLEGGRITQYF.

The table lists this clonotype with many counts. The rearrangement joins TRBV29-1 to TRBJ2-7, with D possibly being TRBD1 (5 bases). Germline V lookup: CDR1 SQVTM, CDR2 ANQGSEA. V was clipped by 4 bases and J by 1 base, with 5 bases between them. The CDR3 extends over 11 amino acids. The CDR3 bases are TGCAGCGTTGGACAGTCCTACGAGCAGTACTTC. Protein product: CSVGQSYEQYF.

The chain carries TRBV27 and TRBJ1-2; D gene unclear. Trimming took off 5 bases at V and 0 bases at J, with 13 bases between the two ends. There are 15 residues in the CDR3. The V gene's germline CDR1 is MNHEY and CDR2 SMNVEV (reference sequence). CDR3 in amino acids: CASSAIAKSNYGYTF. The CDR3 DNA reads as TGTGCCAGCAGTGCCATAGCAAAATCTAACTATGGCTACACCTTC.

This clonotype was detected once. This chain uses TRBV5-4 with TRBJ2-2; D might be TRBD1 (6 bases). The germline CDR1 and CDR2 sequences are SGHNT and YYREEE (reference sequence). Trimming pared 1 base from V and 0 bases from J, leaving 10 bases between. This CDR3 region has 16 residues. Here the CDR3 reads CASSLQGLTNTGELFF. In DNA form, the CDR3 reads TGTGCCAGCAGCTTGCAGGGGCTAACGAACACCGGGGAGCTGTTTTTT.

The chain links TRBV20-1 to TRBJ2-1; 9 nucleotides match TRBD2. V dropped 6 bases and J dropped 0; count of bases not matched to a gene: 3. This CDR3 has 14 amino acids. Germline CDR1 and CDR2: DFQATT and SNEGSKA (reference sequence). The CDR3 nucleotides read TGCAGTGCCCCACTAGCGGGCTCCTACAATGAGCAGTTCTTC. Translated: CSAPLAGSYNEQFF.

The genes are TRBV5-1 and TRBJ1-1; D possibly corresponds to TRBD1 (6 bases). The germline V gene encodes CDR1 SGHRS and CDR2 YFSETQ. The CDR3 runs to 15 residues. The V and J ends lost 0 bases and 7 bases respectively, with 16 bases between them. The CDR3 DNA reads TGCGCCAGCAGCTTGGGACCGGAGGGGGTGAGTGAAGCTTTCTTT. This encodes CASSLGPEGVSEAFF.

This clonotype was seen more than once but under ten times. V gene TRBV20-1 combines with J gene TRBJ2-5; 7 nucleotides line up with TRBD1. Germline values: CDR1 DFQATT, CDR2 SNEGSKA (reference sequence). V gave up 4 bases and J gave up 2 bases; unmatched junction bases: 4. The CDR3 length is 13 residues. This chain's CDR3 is CSAISTGQETQYF. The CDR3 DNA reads TGCAGTGCTATCTCGACAGGGCAAGAGACCCAGTACTTC.

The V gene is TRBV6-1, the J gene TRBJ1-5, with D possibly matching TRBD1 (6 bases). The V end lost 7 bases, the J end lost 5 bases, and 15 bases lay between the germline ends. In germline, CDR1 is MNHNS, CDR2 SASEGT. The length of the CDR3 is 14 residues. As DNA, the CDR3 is TGTGCCAGCACCGAGGGGACAATGTATCAGCCCCAGCATTTT. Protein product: CASTEGTMYQPQHF.

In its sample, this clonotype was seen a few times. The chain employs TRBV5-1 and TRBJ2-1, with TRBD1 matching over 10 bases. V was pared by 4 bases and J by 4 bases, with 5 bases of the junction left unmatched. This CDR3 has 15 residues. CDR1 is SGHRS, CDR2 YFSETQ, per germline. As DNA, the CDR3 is TGCGCCAGCAGCACTGACAGGGGGCATTACAATGAGCAGTTCTTC. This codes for CASSTDRGHYNEQFF.

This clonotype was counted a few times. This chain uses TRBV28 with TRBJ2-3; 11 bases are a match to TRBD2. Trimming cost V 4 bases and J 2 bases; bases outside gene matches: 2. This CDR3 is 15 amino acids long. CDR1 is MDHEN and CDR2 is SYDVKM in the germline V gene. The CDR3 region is CASSWGLAVTDTQYF. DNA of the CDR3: TGTGCCAGCAGTTGGGGACTAGCGGTCACAGATACGCAGTATTTT.

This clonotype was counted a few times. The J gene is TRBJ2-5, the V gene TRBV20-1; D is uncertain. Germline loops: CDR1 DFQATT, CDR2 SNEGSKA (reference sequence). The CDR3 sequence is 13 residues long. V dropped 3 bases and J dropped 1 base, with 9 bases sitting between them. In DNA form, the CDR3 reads TGCAGTGCTAGTCATAACCTCCAAGAGACCCAGTACTTC. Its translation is CSASHNLQETQYF.

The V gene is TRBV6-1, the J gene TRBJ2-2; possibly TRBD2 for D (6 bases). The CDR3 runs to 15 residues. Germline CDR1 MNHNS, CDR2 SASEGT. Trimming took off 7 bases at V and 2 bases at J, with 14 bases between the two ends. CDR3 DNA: TGTGCCAGCATCACAAGGGACTTCAACACCGGGGAGCTGTTTTTT. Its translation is CASITRDFNTGELFF.

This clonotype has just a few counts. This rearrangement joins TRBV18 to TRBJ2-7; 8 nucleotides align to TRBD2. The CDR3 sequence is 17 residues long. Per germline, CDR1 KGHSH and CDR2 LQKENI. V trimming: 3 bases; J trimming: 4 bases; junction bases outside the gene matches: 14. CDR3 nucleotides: TGTGCCAGCTCACCGTCCCGACTAAGCGGGAGAACTTACGAGCAGTACTTC. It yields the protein CASSPSRLSGRTYEQYF.

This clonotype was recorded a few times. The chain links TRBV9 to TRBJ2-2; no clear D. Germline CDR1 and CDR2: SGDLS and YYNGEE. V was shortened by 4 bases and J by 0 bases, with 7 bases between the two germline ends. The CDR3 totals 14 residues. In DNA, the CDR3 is TGTGCCAGCAGCTTTAATGCGAACACCGGGGAGCTGTTTTTT. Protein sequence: CASSFNANTGELFF.

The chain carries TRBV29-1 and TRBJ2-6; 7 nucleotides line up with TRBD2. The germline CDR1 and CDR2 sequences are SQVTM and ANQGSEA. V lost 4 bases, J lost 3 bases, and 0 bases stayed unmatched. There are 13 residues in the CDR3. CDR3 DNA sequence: TGCAGCGTTGGGGAGGGTGGGGCCAACGTCCTGACTTTC. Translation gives CSVGEGGANVLTF.